This record looks at one T cell receptor (beta chain) sequence and its context. This CDR3 has 17 residues. V dropped 5 bases and J dropped 2 bases, with 16 bases sitting between them. The germline gives CDR1 MNHEY, CDR2 SMNVEV (reference sequence). The sample comes from a study of blood T cell repertoires in COVID-19. In the study overall: The cDNA or gDNA used as material had been derived from T cells, B-cell-depleted T cells, or PBMCs.

Participants, 18 to 89 years old, spanned fewer than 30 US areas. Recovery among Cohort 3 donors was established by two negative PCRs, clearance, or symptom resolution. The authors' processing: Estimated nucleated cell counts came from reference gene primer amplification. Method: immunoSEQ multiplex PCR; TCRdb's copy keeps in-frame clones and lacks some. V, J and clone size are those of that table, while D and trimming were read from the DNA. The sample yields 300,000 or so clones, 87% seen once. The V call is TRBV27, the J call TRBJ1-6; possibly TRBD1 for D (5 bases). Sequencing was carried out using PBMCs or T cells enriched from blood (not recorded which). The sequence was obtained from a woman in her thirties who had recovered from COVID-19. CDR3 sequence (DNA): TGTGCCAGCAGTAGTCGGTCAGGGAGGGCCTATAATTCACCCCTCCACTTT. Its protein is CASSSRSGRAYNSPLHF.